The 24 T cell receptor beta chains below come from one sample, sequenced in a study of blood T cell repertoires in COVID-19. Here immunoSEQ multiplex PCR was the method, and the copy in TCRdb shows in-frame clones only, minus some. Among roughly 200,000 clones, 82% were seen once, and the ten largest hold about 5%. What was sequenced was PBMCs or T cells enriched from blood (not recorded which). These receptors all come from a woman between 55 and 75 years old with acute COVID-19.

This clone has just a few counts. This chain uses TRBV30 with TRBJ1-2, with D unclear. CDR1 and CDR2 (germline): GTSNPN, SVGIG (reference sequence). The CDR3 spans 15 residues. Trimming cost V 4 bases and J 0 bases, with 15 bases left between them. CDR3 DNA sequence: TGTGCCTGGACCCGGGAAGGCGCCTCTAACTATGGCTACACCTTC. Its translation is CAWTREGASNYGYTF.

The chain employs TRBV14 and TRBJ2-1, with 7 bases fitting TRBD2. This CDR3 has 17 amino acids. CDR1 is SGHDN, CDR2 FVKESK, per germline. V shed 0 bases, J shed 2 bases, and the junction held 7 bases outside the gene matches. CDR3 amino acids: CASSQDGGISPYNEQFF. The DNA for the CDR3 is TGTGCCAGCAGCCAAGACGGGGGGATATCGCCCTACAATGAGCAGTTCTTC. The full variable domain, rest sourced from reference TRBV14 and TRBJ2-1, is EAGVTQFPSHSVIEKGQTVTLRCDPISGHDNLYWYRRVMGKEIKFLLHFVKESKQDESGMPNNRFLAERTGGTYSTLKVQPAELEDSGVYFCASSQDGGISPYNEQFFGPGTRLTVL.

DNA for the CDR3: TGTGCCAGCAGTTACTCCGGCAGGGCTGACACTGAAGCTTTCTTT. Its protein product is CASSYSGRADTEAFF. This chain uses TRBV6-5 with TRBJ1-1; tentative D call: TRBD1 (5 bases). The V gene lost 0 bases and the J gene lost 3 bases, with 11 bases spanning the gap. The CDR3 has 15 residues. The germline gives CDR1 MNHEY, CDR2 SVGAGI.

This clone was counted a few times. The rearrangement joins TRBV9 to TRBJ2-7; D gene unclear. The CDR3 covers 13 residues. Deletions cut 4 bases from V and 7 bases from J, with 15 bases between. Germline V lookup: CDR1 SGDLS, CDR2 YYNGEE. The chain's CDR3 is CASSPSGLMEQYF. The CDR3 coding sequence is TGTGCCAGCAGCCCTTCCGGTCTTATGGAGCAGTACTTC.

This clone was observed a handful of times. The rearrangement joins TRBV28 to TRBJ1-2; 7 positions agree with TRBD1. The CDR3 runs to 15 residues. With 3 bases clipped from V and 3 bases from J, the junction kept 7 bases outside the gene matches. Per germline, CDR1 MDHEN and CDR2 SYDVKM. As DNA, the CDR3 is TGTGCCAGCAGTTTCCCGGGACAGCCTTACTATGGCTACACCTTC. Amino acid sequence: CASSFPGQPYYGYTF.

V usage is TRBV3-1 (or the pseudogene TRBV3-2) and J usage is TRBJ1-6, with D maybe TRBD1 (6 bases). The germline V gene has CDR1 LGHDT and CDR2 YNNKEL (reference sequence). This CDR3 has 15 amino acids. V dropped 1 base and J dropped 9 bases, with 13 bases sitting between them. The CDR3 DNA reads as TGTGCCAGCAGCCAAGGGGGGGGGCGCGGTTCACCCCTCCACTTT. This encodes CASSQGGGRGSPLHF.

The chain has TRBV7-2 and TRBJ1-2; TRBD1 aligns across 8 bases. Germline CDR1 is SGHTA and CDR2 is FQGNSA. The CDR3 loop spans 15 amino acids. Unmatched junction bases numbered 9, after V lost 1 base and J lost 8 bases. The CDR3 spells CASSLGAGTGGGYTF. Written as DNA, the CDR3 is TGTGCCAGCAGCTTAGGGGCCGGGACAGGCGGGGGCTACACCTTC.

The chain carries TRBV5-1 and TRBJ2-1; D perhaps matches TRBD1 (5 bases). The CDR3 totals 13 residues. V lost 4 bases and J 5 bases, leaving 10 bases between the germline ends. CDR1 and CDR2 from the germline V gene are SGHRS and YFSETQ. The CDR3, as DNA: TGCGCCAGCAGCAGGGGAAATAACAATGAGCAGTTCTTC. It yields the protein CASSRGNNNEQFF.

This chain connects TRBV7-2 to TRBJ1-5; no clear D. The length of the CDR3 is 12 residues. The germline CDR1 and CDR2 sequences are SGHTA and FQGNSA. V dropped 1 base and J dropped 6 bases, with 4 bases sitting between them. CDR3 bases: TGTGCCAGCAGCTTAGTAGCTCAGCCCCAGCATTTT. Translation: CASSLVAQPQHF. Based on the CDR3 plus reference TRBV7-2 and TRBJ1-5, the full variable domain is GAGVSQSPSNKVTEKGKDVELRCDPISGHTALYWYRQSLGQGLEFLIYFQGNSAPDKSGLPSDRFSAERTGGSVSTLTIQRTQQEDSAVYLCASSLVAQPQHFGDGTRLSIL.

The rearrangement joins TRBV10-3 to TRBJ1-6, with 7 bases identical to TRBD1. J was trimmed by 11 bases and V by 0 bases; bases with no gene match: 7. In germline, CDR1 is ENHRY, CDR2 SYGVKD. This CDR3 comprises 15 residues. The chain's CDR3 is CAISESRQGRAPLHF. Here the CDR3 DNA reads TGTGCCATCAGTGAGTCCCGACAGGGTAGGGCACCCCTCCACTTT.

The rearrangement uses TRBV6-4 and TRBJ2-2, with D unclear. V lost 0 bases to trimming and J lost 7 bases, with 12 bases between them. CDR1 is MRHNA and CDR2 is SNTAGT in the germline V gene. The CDR3 runs 15 residues. Written as DNA, the CDR3 is TGTGCCAGCAGTGACTCCGCGGCCTCCGGCGGGGAGCTGTTTTTT. This sequence encodes CASSDSAASGGELFF.

V gene TRBV2 combines with J gene TRBJ1-1, with D hard to call. The CDR3 extends over 11 amino acids. V dropped 5 bases and J dropped 12 bases, with 13 bases sitting between them. Germline V gene lookup returns CDR1 SNHLY and CDR2 FYNNEI. CDR3 amino acids: CASSYTVGTFF. CDR3 coding DNA: TGTGCCAGCAGTTACACAGTTGGAACTTTCTTT.

This chain uses TRBV5-6 with TRBJ2-7; D call uncertain. The V gene's germline CDR1 is SGHDT and CDR2 YYEEEE. The V gene lost 2 bases and the J gene lost 6 bases, with 6 bases spanning the gap. This CDR3 region has 11 residues. CDR3 DNA sequence: TGTGCCAGCAGCTTCATCGGCGAGCAGTACTTC. Translated, it gives CASSFIGEQYF.

The rearrangement uses TRBV9 and TRBJ2-3; 12 nucleotides align to TRBD2. Germline values: CDR1 SGDLS, CDR2 YYNGEE. The CDR3 is 18 residues long. With V trimmed by 3 bases and J by 5 bases, 13 bases remained unmatched. Here the CDR3 DNA reads TGTGCCAGCAGCGCCAGCCTCTCTAGCGGGGGGGCCTTAGATACGCAGTATTTT. Amino acid sequence: CASSASLSSGGALDTQYF.

The gene calls are TRBV5-1 and TRBJ1-2; 8 positions match TRBD1. The J segment lost 5 bases and the V segment lost 1 base, leaving 7 bases of the junction unmatched. Germline values: CDR1 SGHRS, CDR2 YFSETQ. The CDR3 totals 15 residues. The CDR3 region is CASSLLRTGQYGYTF. The CDR3 DNA is TGCGCCAGCAGCTTGCTCCGGACAGGGCAGTATGGCTACACCTTC.

The chain carries TRBV27 and TRBJ2-3; TRBD2 is a possible D gene (6 bases). This CDR3 region has 15 residues. The V and J ends lost 7 bases and 4 bases respectively, with 18 bases between them. The germline gives CDR1 MNHEY, CDR2 SMNVEV (reference sequence). CDR3 DNA: TGTGCCAGCACCCCTGGACGGGGAGGACCAGATACGCAGTATTTT. Translation gives CASTPGRGGPDTQYF.

J is TRBJ1-6 and V is TRBV4-3; weak D call: TRBD1 (5 bases). Trimming left V 4 bases short and J 8 bases short, with 9 bases between. The CDR3 is made up of 13 amino acids. CDR1 and CDR2 from the germline V gene are LGHNA and YSLEER. CDR3 nucleotides: TGCGCCAGCAGCCGGGGCATAGATTCACCCCTCCACTTT. It specifies CASSRGIDSPLHF.

This sequence joins TRBV24-1 and TRBJ2-5; the match to TRBD1 covers 7 bases. V gave up 4 bases and J gave up 0 bases; unmatched junction bases: 7. Germline CDR1 and CDR2: KGHDR and SFDVKD. This CDR3 is built from 16 residues. The CDR3 DNA is TGTGCCACCAGTGACCGTCCGACAGGGTACCAAGAGACCCAGTACTTC. As protein: CATSDRPTGYQETQYF.

In its sample, this clone was seen a few times. This chain uses TRBV28 with TRBJ2-7; possibly TRBD1 for D (6 bases). The V gene lost 6 bases and the J gene lost 3 bases, with 15 bases spanning the gap. Germline values: CDR1 MDHEN, CDR2 SYDVKM. The CDR3 extends over 14 amino acids. CDR3 sequence reads: CASSPKQGIYEQYV. The CDR3 region has the DNA TGTGCCAGCAGCCCTAAGCAGGGGATCTACGAGCAGTACGTC.

This clone was recorded once. The chain joins TRBV9 to TRBJ2-2; the match to TRBD2 covers 12 bases. Trimming took 0 bases from V and 4 from J; bases not matched to a gene: 10. CDR3 size: 19 residues. Germline values: CDR1 SGDLS, CDR2 YYNGEE. As DNA, the CDR3 is TGTGCCAGCAGCGTAGCTCTCACTAGCGGGGGGCCAGTCACCGGGGAGCTGTTTTTT. Protein: CASSVALTSGGPVTGELFF.

The rearrangement links TRBV7-2 to TRBJ2-3; 7 bases map to TRBD1. V trimming: 5 bases; J trimming: 2 bases; junction bases outside the gene matches: 7. Germline lookup yields CDR1 SGHTA and CDR2 FQGNSA. The CDR3 spans 15 residues. The CDR3 coding sequence is TGTGCCAGCAGCAATCTTGGGACAGCCACAGATACGCAGTATTTT. Its protein is CASSNLGTATDTQYF.

V usage is TRBV4-3 and J usage is TRBJ2-1, with D possibly being TRBD1 (6 bases). Trimming cost V 4 bases and J 8 bases, with 9 bases left between them. The CDR3 runs to 12 residues. Germline V lookup: CDR1 LGHNA, CDR2 YSLEER. CDR3 protein: CASSPSGDEQFF. CDR3 coding DNA: TGCGCCAGCAGCCCTTCAGGGGATGAGCAGTTCTTC.

The chain carries TRBV12-3 or TRBV12-4 and TRBJ2-1; maybe TRBD2 (6 bases). The CDR3 extends over 13 amino acids. The V and J ends lost 6 bases and 5 bases respectively, with 11 bases between them. CDR3 sequence (DNA): TGTGCCAGCAGAACGGGACTTAACAATGAGCAGTTCTTC. Its translation: CASRTGLNNEQFF.

This chain joins TRBV19 and TRBJ2-3, with D uncertain. There are 16 residues in the CDR3. From germline, CDR1 is LNHDA and CDR2 SQIVND (reference sequence). Trimming took 2 bases from V and 0 from J, leaving 12 bases between them. CDR3 DNA: TGTGCCAGTAGTATAAAGTCCTACTCAAGCACAGATACGCAGTATTTT. It encodes CASSIKSYSSTDTQYF.